The sequence of this TCR beta chain was determined in a study of cytomegalovirus exposure and HLA in healthy donors. The PCR ran on 60 Vbeta and 13 Jbeta primers. Sequencing was performed with immunoSEQ multiplex PCR; in TCRdb, only in-frame clones are kept and a portion is missing. The table records roughly 160,000 clones, about four fifths of them present only once. Per the germline V gene, CDR1 is LNHDA and CDR2 is SQIVND (reference sequence). CDR3 length: 14 residues. J gave up 6 bases and V 3 bases, and 5 bases lay outside the gene matches. Comment on this clone: Its antigen is not identified.

General observations from the study: Later on, analysis showed that most CMV-associated TCR beta chains appeared to be HLA-restricted.

The chain recombines TRBV19 with TRBJ1-5; 7 bases agree with TRBD1. The sample consisted of PBMCs. This TCR was recovered from a male donor in good health and CMV-seropositive. The CDR3: CASSIDRDVQPQHF. The CDR3 coding sequence is TGTGCCAGTAGTATCGACAGGGATGTTCAGCCCCAGCATTTT.